The 30 T cell receptor beta chains listed next were all sequenced from one sample in a study of control samples from healthy donors and cancer patients. TCRdb keeps only in-frame clones here, not all; method: immunoSEQ multiplex PCR. In the table there are 90,000 to 110,000 clones, roughly nine tenths of which are singletons. Sequenced input: blood. These TCRs come from a human donor in good health. The donor label of this sample is uncertain.

The rearrangement joins TRBV28 to TRBJ2-7; D unresolved. CDR3 length: 12 residues. Germline V gives CDR1 MDHEN, CDR2 SYDVKM. With 8 bases removed from V and 3 bases from J, the gap between germline ends came to 11 bases. CDR3 region: CASGMFGYEQYF. CDR3 nucleotide sequence: TGTGCCAGCGGTATGTTTGGCTACGAGCAGTACTTC.

The chain uses TRBV18 and TRBJ2-7, with D perhaps matching TRBD1 or TRBD2 (5 bases each). The V gene lost 0 bases and the J gene lost 5 bases, with 11 bases spanning the gap. Germline assignment: CDR1 KGHSH and CDR2 LQKENI. This CDR3 is 14 amino acids long. The CDR3 region has the DNA TGTGCCAGCTCACCACCAAGGGACGGCAACGAGCAGTACTTC. It is translated as CASSPPRDGNEQYF. The complete variable domain, with remaining parts taken from reference TRBV18 and TRBJ2-7, reads NAGVMQNPRHLVRRRGQEARLRCSPMKGHSHVYWYRQLPEEGLKFMVYLQKENIIDESGMPKERFSAEFPKEGPSILRIQQVVRGDSAAYFCASSPPRDGNEQYFGPGTRLTVT.

CDR3 protein: CASSLIIGQKSSPLHF. The CDR3 coding sequence is TGTGCCAGCAGTTTGATTATTGGGCAGAAAAGTTCACCCCTCCACTTT. The rearrangement links TRBV27 to TRBJ1-6; D unresolved. CDR1 is MNHEY and CDR2 is SMNVEV in the germline V gene (reference sequence). This CDR3 comprises 16 residues. Trimming left V 3 bases short and J 9 bases short, with 18 bases between.

The rearrangement joins TRBV29-1 to TRBJ1-1, with 9 nucleotides matching TRBD1. The V gene end was trimmed by 7 bases and the J gene end by 5 bases; junction bases not matched to a gene: 8. Germline CDR1 is SQVTM and CDR2 is ANQGSEA. The CDR3 length is 13 residues. In DNA, the CDR3 is TGCAGCGCCTTGGACAGGGGACGTACTGAAGCTTTCTTT. It codes for CSALDRGRTEAFF.

The rearrangement links TRBV7-9 to TRBJ1-6, with D maybe TRBD1 (5 bases). The germline gives CDR1 SEHNR, CDR2 FQNEAQ (reference sequence). This CDR3 has 16 amino acids. V lost 1 base, J lost 9 bases, and 16 bases lay in between. CDR3 nucleotides: TGTGCCAGCAGCTTAGACAGGATCAGTTCTCGTTCACCCCTCCACTTT. Its translation: CASSLDRISSRSPLHF.

With regard to this clone: Germline and junction disagree at one end, which may indicate a read error. The chain has TRBV19 and TRBJ2-2; either TRBD1 or TRBD2 may fit D (6 bases each). This CDR3 has 15 residues. Per germline, CDR1 LNHDA and CDR2 SQIVND (reference sequence). In nucleotides, the CDR3 is TGTGCCAGTAGAATAGGGGGGAGGAACACCGGGGAGCTGTTTTTT. Translation gives CASRIGGRNTGELFF. Using reference TRBV19 and TRBJ2-2 for the parts outside the CDR3, the full variable domain is DGGITQSPKYLFRKEGQNVTLSCEQNLNHDAMYWYRQDPGQGLRLIYYSQIVNDFQKGDIAEGYSVSREKKESFPLTVTSAQKNPTAFYLCASRIGGRNTGELFFGEGSRLTVL.

This chain connects TRBV28 to TRBJ1-4, with 7 bases matching TRBD1. This CDR3 is built from 15 residues. V was clipped by 3 bases and J by 0 bases; unmatched bases: 1. From germline, CDR1 is MDHEN and CDR2 SYDVKM. The CDR3 DNA reads TGTGCCAGCAGTTTCCAGGGGGCAACTAATGAAAAACTGTTTTTT. It codes for CASSFQGATNEKLFF.

V usage is TRBV5-5 and J usage is TRBJ1-4; 9 bases align to TRBD1. V lost 5 bases and J lost 5; bases outside the gene matches: 10. Per the germline V gene, CDR1 is SGHKS and CDR2 is YYEKEE (reference sequence). The CDR3 extends over 16 amino acids. The CDR3 DNA is TGTGCCAGCAGGGCGGACAGGGGATCCTTCAATGAAAAACTGTTTTTT. Amino acids: CASRADRGSFNEKLFF.

The chain links TRBV4-3 to TRBJ1-1, with 7 bases lining up with TRBD1. CDR1 is LGHNA and CDR2 is YSLEER in the germline V gene. Unmatched junction bases numbered 4, after V lost 1 base and J lost 2 bases. CDR3 size: 15 residues. CDR3 nucleotide sequence: TGCGCCAGCAGCCAAGCGGACAGGAGTAACACTGAAGCTTTCTTT. Its translation is CASSQADRSNTEAFF.

This chain uses TRBV7-8 with TRBJ2-5, with unresolved D. This CDR3 has 11 amino acids. In germline, CDR1 is SGHVS, CDR2 FQNEAQ. V lost 5 bases to trimming and J lost 9 bases, with 10 bases between them. Here the CDR3 reads CASSPRLAQYF. DNA of the CDR3: TGTGCCAGCAGCCCCCGGTTGGCCCAGTACTTC.

A note on this clone: One end of the junction fails to match germline, which may point to a read error. The rearrangement uses TRBV4-1 and TRBJ2-7; D may be TRBD1 (5 bases). CDR1 is MGHRA, CDR2 YSYEKL, per germline. The CDR3 is made up of 11 amino acids. In DNA, the CDR3 is TGCGCCAGCAGCCAGGACGTGGCAGGGTGTTTC. It encodes CASSQDVAGCF.

This chain links TRBV10-3 with TRBJ2-7; the D gene is possibly TRBD1 (5 bases). Germline loops: CDR1 ENHRY, CDR2 SYGVKD. V lost 5 bases and J 6 bases, leaving 17 bases between the germline ends. This CDR3 has 14 amino acids. The CDR3: CAISTTASSGEQYF. The DNA of the CDR3 is TGTGCCATCAGTACGACAGCCTCGTCGGGCGAGCAGTACTTC.

The table lists this clone with a count of one. This chain joins TRBV5-1 and TRBJ1-1, with 7 bases lining up with TRBD1. J gave up 1 base and V 2 bases, and 5 bases lay outside the gene matches. Germline lookup yields CDR1 SGHRS and CDR2 YFSETQ. The CDR3 covers 15 residues. The CDR3 DNA reads TGCGCCAGCAGCTTTATGGGACAGCAGAACACTGAAGCTTTCTTT. It yields the protein CASSFMGQQNTEAFF.

This rearrangement joins TRBV18 to TRBJ2-7; D possibly matches TRBD1 or TRBD2 (6 bases each). Per germline, CDR1 KGHSH and CDR2 LQKENI. V dropped 2 bases and J dropped 0 bases, with 14 bases sitting between them. The CDR3 extends over 16 amino acids. CDR3 region: CASSPFGGQSSYEQYF. CDR3 nucleotides: TGTGCCAGCTCACCATTTGGGGGGCAGAGCTCCTACGAGCAGTACTTC.

The chain uses TRBV5-4 and TRBJ2-1, with 12 bases identical to TRBD2. J lost 6 bases, V lost 2 bases, and 3 bases had no gene match. CDR1 is SGHNT, CDR2 YYREEE, per germline (reference sequence). The CDR3 runs 15 residues. The CDR3 is CASSLLAGGANEQFF. The CDR3 nucleotides read TGTGCCAGCAGCTTACTAGCGGGGGGAGCCAATGAGCAGTTCTTC.

The gene calls are TRBV5-8 and TRBJ1-5; D call uncertain. Germline V gene lookup returns CDR1 SGHTS and CDR2 YDEGEE. V lost 5 bases and J lost 2, with 11 bases in between. CDR3 length: 14 amino acids. The CDR3 here is CASSPQAGNQPQHF. CDR3 DNA sequence: TGTGCCAGCAGTCCCCAGGCAGGCAATCAGCCCCAGCATTTT.

V and J are TRBV4-1 and TRBJ2-1; unclear D gene. This CDR3 is built from 14 residues. Trimming took 0 bases from V and 4 from J, leaving 7 bases between them. Germline V lookup: CDR1 MGHRA, CDR2 YSYEKL. The CDR3 nucleotides read TGCGCCAGCAGCCAAGAGGTGAATTACAATGAGCAGTTCTTC. Translated, it gives CASSQEVNYNEQFF.

About this clone: One end of the junction fails to match germline, which may point to a read error. V usage is TRBV5-5 and J usage is TRBJ1-1, with 9 bases aligning to TRBD1. CDR1 and CDR2 (germline): SGHKS, YYEKEE (reference sequence). The CDR3 consists of 11 residues. CDR3 DNA: TGTGCCAGCAGCCGTGAGGGGGACAGGGACTTT. Its protein product is CASSREGDRDF.

V gene TRBV18 combines with J gene TRBJ1-3; D ambiguous. Trimming removed 0 bases at V and 0 bases at J, with 12 bases between. The CDR3 loop spans 17 amino acids. The germline CDR1 and CDR2 sequences are KGHSH and LQKENI. Here the CDR3 reads CASSPPWEGLSGNTIYF. DNA of the CDR3: TGTGCCAGCTCACCACCTTGGGAAGGGCTCTCTGGAAACACCATATATTTT.

The rearrangement joins TRBV19 to TRBJ1-4; D remains unclear. Trimming took 5 bases from V and 3 from J, leaving 13 bases between them. The CDR3 is 15 amino acids. Germline V gene lookup returns CDR1 LNHDA and CDR2 SQIVND (reference sequence). The chain's CDR3 is CASSHTRRANEKLFF. Here the CDR3 DNA reads TGTGCCAGTAGTCATACAAGGAGGGCTAATGAAAAACTGTTTTTT.

This clone has a handful of counts. At one end the junction does not follow the germline gene, possibly because of a read error. The V call is TRBV6-2 or TRBV6-3, the J call TRBJ2-2; 10 bases map to TRBD2. The CDR3 spans 16 residues. The V gene's germline CDR1 is MNHEY and CDR2 SVGEGT. Here the CDR3 DNA reads TGTGCCGGCAGTTTAGCGGGGGGAGCGAACACCGGGGAGCTGTTTTTT. It is translated as CAGSLAGGANTGELFF.

This chain links TRBV6-5 with TRBJ2-5; maybe TRBD2 (6 bases). V lost 6 bases, J lost 8 bases, and 19 bases lay in between. CDR1 MNHEY and CDR2 SVGAGI come from the germline V gene. The CDR3 runs to 14 residues. The CDR3 DNA reads as TGTGCCAGCAGGCGCGACCAGTTCGGGGGTACCCAGTACTTC. Translating it yields CASRRDQFGGTQYF.

This chain links TRBV19 with TRBJ2-1, with 11 bases aligning to TRBD2. This CDR3 is built from 15 residues. From germline, CDR1 is LNHDA and CDR2 SQIVND (reference sequence). J gave up 4 bases and V 7 bases, and 6 bases lay outside the gene matches. The CDR3 here is CASTHSSGGYNEQFF. In DNA, the CDR3 is TGTGCCAGTACCCACTCTAGCGGGGGGTACAATGAGCAGTTCTTC.

The rearrangement links TRBV3-1 (or the pseudogene TRBV3-2) to TRBJ2-2, with D perhaps matching TRBD1 or TRBD2 (5 bases each). V shed 3 bases and J shed 4 bases, with 15 bases lying between them. The CDR3 is 16 residues long. Germline V gene data show CDR1 as LGHDT and CDR2 as YNNKEL (reference sequence). CDR3 DNA: TGTGCCAGCAGCCAGACCGGGACGGCCTTCACCGGGGAGCTGTTTTTT. Amino acid sequence: CASSQTGTAFTGELFF.

This rearrangement joins TRBV21-1 to TRBJ1-1; the table gives TRBD1 as D, unverified against the DNA. TRBV21-1 is noted as a pseudogene. The CDR3 spans 14 residues. As DNA, the CDR3 is TGTGCCAGCAGCAAAGGGGGACACGCCACTGAAGCTTTCTTT. It is translated as CASSKGGHATEAFF.

In the case of this clone: The identical CDR3 is also encoded by other nucleotide sequences in the sample. This chain uses TRBV7-8 with TRBJ1-2, with TRBD1 matching over 10 bases. This CDR3 region has 17 residues. J was trimmed by 6 bases and V by 0 bases; bases with no gene match: 10. Germline V gene lookup returns CDR1 SGHVS and CDR2 FQNEAQ. The CDR3 here is CASSLALDRGVQDGYTF. The CDR3 DNA reads TGTGCCAGCAGCTTAGCCCTGGACAGGGGGGTTCAGGATGGCTACACCTTC.

The chain recombines TRBV24-1 with TRBJ1-5; D is unclear. The CDR3 totals 16 residues. CDR1 is KGHDR and CDR2 is SFDVKD in the germline V gene. The V gene lost 3 bases and the J gene lost 2 bases, with 13 bases spanning the gap. In nucleotides, the CDR3 is TGTGCCACCAGTGATCCACAACAGCAGGGCAATCAGCCCCAGCATTTT. Encoded protein: CATSDPQQQGNQPQHF.

This clone has just one count. The CDR3 DNA is TGTGCCAGCAGCTCCGACAGATCCTACGAGCAGTACTTC. Its translation: CASSSDRSYEQYF. V is TRBV7-2 and J is TRBJ2-7, with D maybe TRBD1 (5 bases). Germline V gene sequence: CDR1 SGHTA, CDR2 FQGNSA. This CDR3 is 13 amino acids long. V lost 4 bases, J lost 1 base, and 8 bases lay in between.

This clone was counted once. This chain joins TRBV6-1 and TRBJ2-3; no clear D gene. The CDR3 covers 12 residues. Trimming pared 1 base from V and 12 bases from J, leaving 11 bases between. The germline V gene has CDR1 MNHNS and CDR2 SASEGT. CDR3 loop: CASSEDLGNQYF. The CDR3 DNA is TGTGCCAGCAGTGAAGATCTAGGCAATCAGTATTTT.

The chain uses TRBV3-1 (or the pseudogene TRBV3-2) and TRBJ1-2, with D unclear. The germline CDR1 and CDR2 sequences are LGHDT and YNNKEL (reference sequence). Trimming stripped 4 bases from V and 4 bases from J, with 10 bases between. The CDR3 consists of 13 residues. The CDR3 region has the DNA TGTGCCAGCAGCCGGTTAGGGAGCTATGGCTACACCTTC. As protein: CASSRLGSYGYTF.